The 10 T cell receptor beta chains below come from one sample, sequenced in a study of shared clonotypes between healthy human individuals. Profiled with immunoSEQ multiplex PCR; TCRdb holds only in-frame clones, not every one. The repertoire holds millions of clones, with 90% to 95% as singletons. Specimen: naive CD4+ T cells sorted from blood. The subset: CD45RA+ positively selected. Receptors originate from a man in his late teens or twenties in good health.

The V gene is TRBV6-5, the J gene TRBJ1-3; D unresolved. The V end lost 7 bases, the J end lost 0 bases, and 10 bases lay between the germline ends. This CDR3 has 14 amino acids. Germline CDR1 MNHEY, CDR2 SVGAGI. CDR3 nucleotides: TGTGCCAGCATGACGAGGAGCTCTGGAAACACCATATATTTT. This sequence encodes CASMTRSSGNTIYF.

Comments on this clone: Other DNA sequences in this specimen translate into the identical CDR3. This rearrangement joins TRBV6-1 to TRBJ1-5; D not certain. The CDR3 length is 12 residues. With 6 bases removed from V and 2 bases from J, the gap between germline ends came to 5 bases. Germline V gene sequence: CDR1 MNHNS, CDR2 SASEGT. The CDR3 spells CASRAGNQPQHF. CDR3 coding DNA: TGTGCCAGCAGGGCAGGCAATCAGCCCCAGCATTTT.

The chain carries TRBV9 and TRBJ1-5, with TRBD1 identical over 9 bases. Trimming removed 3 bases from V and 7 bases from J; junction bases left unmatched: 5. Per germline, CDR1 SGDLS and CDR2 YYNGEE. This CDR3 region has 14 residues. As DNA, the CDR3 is TGTGCCAGCAGCGACGGGACAGGGAAACAGCCCCAGCATTTT. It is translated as CASSDGTGKQPQHF.

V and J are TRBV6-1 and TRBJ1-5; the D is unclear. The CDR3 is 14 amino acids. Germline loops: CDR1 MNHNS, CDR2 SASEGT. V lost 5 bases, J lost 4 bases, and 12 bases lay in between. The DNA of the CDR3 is TGTGCCAGCAGTTCCCAGGTCGGGAATCAGCCCCAGCATTTT. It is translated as CASSSQVGNQPQHF.

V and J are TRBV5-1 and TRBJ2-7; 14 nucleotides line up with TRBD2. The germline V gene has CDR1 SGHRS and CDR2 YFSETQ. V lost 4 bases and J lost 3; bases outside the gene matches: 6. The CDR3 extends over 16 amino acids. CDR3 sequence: CASSQTSGRANYEQYF. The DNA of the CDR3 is TGCGCCAGCAGCCAGACTAGCGGGAGGGCTAACTACGAGCAGTACTTC.

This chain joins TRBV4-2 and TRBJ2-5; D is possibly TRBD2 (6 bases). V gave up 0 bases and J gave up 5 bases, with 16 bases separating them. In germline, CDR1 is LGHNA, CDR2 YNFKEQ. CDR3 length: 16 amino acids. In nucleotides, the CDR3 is TGTGCCAGCAGCCAAGATGGGGGGACGGTACGGGAGACCCAGTACTTC. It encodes CASSQDGGTVRETQYF.

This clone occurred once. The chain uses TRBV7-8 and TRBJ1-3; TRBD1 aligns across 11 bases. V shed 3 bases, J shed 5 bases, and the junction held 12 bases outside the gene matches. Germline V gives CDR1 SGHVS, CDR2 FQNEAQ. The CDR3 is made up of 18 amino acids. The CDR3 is CASSFGSGQGDSRNTIYF. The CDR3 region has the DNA TGTGCCAGCAGCTTCGGGTCGGGACAGGGGGATTCCCGAAACACCATATATTTT.

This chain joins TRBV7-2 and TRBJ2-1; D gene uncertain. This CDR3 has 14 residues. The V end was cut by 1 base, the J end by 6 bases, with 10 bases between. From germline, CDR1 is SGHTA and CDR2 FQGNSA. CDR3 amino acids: CASSLVGRFNEQFF. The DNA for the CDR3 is TGTGCCAGCAGCTTAGTGGGAAGATTCAATGAGCAGTTCTTC.

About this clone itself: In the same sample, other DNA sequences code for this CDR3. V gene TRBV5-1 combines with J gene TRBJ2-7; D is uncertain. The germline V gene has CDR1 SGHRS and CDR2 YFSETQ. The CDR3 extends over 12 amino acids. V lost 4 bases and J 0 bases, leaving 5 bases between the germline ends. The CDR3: CASSPDSYEQYF. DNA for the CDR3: TGCGCCAGCAGCCCCGACTCCTACGAGCAGTACTTC.

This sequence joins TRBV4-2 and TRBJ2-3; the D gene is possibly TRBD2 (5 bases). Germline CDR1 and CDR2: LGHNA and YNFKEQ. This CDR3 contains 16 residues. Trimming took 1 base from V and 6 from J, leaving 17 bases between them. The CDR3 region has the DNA TGTGCCAGCAGCCAAGGAGGGCGGGTCCCTGGGGATACGCAGTATTTT. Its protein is CASSQGGRVPGDTQYF.